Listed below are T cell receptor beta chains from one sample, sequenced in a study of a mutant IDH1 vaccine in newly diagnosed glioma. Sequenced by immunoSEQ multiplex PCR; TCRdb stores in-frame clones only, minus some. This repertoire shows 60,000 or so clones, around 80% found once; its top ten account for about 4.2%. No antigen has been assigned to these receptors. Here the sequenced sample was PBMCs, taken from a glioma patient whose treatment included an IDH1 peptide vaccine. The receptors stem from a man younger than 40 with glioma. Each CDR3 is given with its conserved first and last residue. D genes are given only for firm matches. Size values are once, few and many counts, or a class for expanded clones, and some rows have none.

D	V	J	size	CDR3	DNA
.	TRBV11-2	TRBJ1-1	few	CASSSSLHRDTEAFF	TGTGCCAGCAGCTCAAGCCTCCACAGGGACACTGAAGCTTTCTTT
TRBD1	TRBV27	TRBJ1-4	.	CASGGTGDASSANEKLFF	TGTGCCAGCGGGGGGACAGGGGACGCATCGTCTGCTAATGAAAAACTGTTTTTT
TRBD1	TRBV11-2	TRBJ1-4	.	CASRRTGEEKLFF	TGTGCCAGCAGGAGGACAGGGGAAGAAAAACTGTTTTTT
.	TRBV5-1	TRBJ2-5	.	CASRTGETQYF	TGCGCCAGCAGAACAGGAGAGACCCAGTACTTC
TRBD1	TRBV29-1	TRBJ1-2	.	CSAGQGLYGYTF	TGCAGCGCTGGACAGGGCCTCTATGGCTACACCTTC
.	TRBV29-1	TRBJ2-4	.	CSGSSTTGLTKNIQYF	TGCAGCGGGTCTTCGACTACAGGGTTAACCAAAAACATTCAGTACTTC
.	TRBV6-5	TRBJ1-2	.	CASSYAMDSAINGYTF	TGTGCCAGCAGTTACGCAATGGACAGCGCGATCAATGGCTACACCTTC
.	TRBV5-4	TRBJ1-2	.	CASRPTPGGNYGYTF	TGTGCCAGCAGACCCACCCCCGGGGGGAACTATGGCTACACCTTC
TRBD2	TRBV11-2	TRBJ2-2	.	CASSTRTSGGLSTGELFF	TGTGCCAGCAGCACTCGGACTAGCGGGGGTCTATCCACCGGGGAGCTGTTTTTT
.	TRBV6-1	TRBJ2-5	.	CASSRAGSETQYF	TGTGCCAGCAGTCGGGCAGGGTCGGAGACCCAGTACTTC
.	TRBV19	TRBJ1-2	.	CASSIATQGRSHHGYTF	TGTGCCAGTAGTATAGCTACCCAGGGCCGCTCCCATCATGGCTACACCTTC
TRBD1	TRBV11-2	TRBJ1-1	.	CASSDRLGQTMNTEAFF	TGTGCCAGCAGCGATCGACTGGGACAGACTATGAACACTGAAGCTTTCTTT
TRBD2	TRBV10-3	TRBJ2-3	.	CAISGGGIDTQYF	TGTGCCATCTCGGGGGGAGGAATAGATACGCAGTATTTT
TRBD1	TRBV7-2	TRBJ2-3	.	CASSFRTGSTDTQYF	TGTGCCAGCAGCTTTCGGACAGGCAGCACAGATACGCAGTATTTT
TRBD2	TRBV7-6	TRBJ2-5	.	CASSSSGGLGGTQYF	TGTGCCAGCAGCAGTAGCGGGGGGCTCGGAGGGACCCAGTACTTC
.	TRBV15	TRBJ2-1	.	CATSRDATYNEQFF	TGTGCCACCAGCAGAGATGCGACCTACAATGAGCAGTTCTTC
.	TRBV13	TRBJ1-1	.	CASSRTRGRVNTEAFF	TGTGCCAGCAGCCGGACGCGAGGTCGTGTGAACACTGAAGCTTTCTTT
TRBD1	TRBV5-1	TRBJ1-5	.	CASSPGTANQPQHF	TGCGCCAGCAGCCCCGGGACAGCAAATCAGCCCCAGCATTTT
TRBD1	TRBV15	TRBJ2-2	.	CATGTANTGELFF	TGTGCCACCGGGACAGCGAACACCGGGGAGCTGTTTTTT
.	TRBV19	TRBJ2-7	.	CASSLLDSSSYEQYF	TGTGCCAGTAGTCTTCTTGACAGCAGCTCCTACGAGCAGTACTTC
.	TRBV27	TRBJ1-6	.	CASSFTSGENNSPLHF	TGTGCCAGCAGTTTCACGTCGGGGGAAAATAATTCACCCCTCCACTTT
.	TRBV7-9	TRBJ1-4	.	CASSLSYNEKLFF	TGTGCCAGCAGCTTAAGCTACAATGAAAAACTGTTTTTT
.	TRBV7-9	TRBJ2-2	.	CARGVTGRRGTGELFF	TGTGCCAGGGGGGTGACAGGTCGGCGAGGGACCGGGGAGCTGTTTTTT
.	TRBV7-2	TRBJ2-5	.	CASSLGPGLSQETQYF	TGTGCCAGCAGCTTAGGTCCGGGGTTGAGCCAAGAGACCCAGTACTTC
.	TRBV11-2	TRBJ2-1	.	CASSLDLSSYNEQFF	TGTGCCAGCAGCTTAGACCTGAGCTCCTACAATGAGCAGTTCTTC
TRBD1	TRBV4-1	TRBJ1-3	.	CASSQDGTGRNTIYF	TGCGCCAGCAGCCAAGACGGGACAGGGAGAAACACCATATATTTT
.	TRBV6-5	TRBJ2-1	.	CASGYNEQFF	TGTGCCAGCGGGTACAATGAGCAGTTCTTC
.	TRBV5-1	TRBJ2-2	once	CASSLSVPENTGELFF	TGCGCCAGCAGCTTGTCGGTCCCGGAGAACACCGGGGAGCTGTTTTTT
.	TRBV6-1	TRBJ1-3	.	CASSVQGGRDTIYF	TGTGCCAGCAGTGTACAGGGTGGTAGAGACACCATATATTTT
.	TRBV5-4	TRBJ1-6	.	CASQFWDRDNSPLHF	TGTGCCAGCCAATTCTGGGACCGTGATAATTCACCCCTCCACTTT
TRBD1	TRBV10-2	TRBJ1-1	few	CASRAGQSGTAFF	TGCGCCAGCAGGGCGGGACAGTCCGGGACAGCTTTCTTT
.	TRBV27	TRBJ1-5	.	CASSPNRVGNQPQHF	TGTGCCAGCAGTCCTAACAGGGTCGGCAATCAGCCCCAGCATTTT
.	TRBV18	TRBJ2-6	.	CASSPEVSGANVLTF	TGTGCCAGCTCACCGGAAGTCTCTGGGGCCAACGTCCTGACTTTC
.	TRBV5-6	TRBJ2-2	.	CASSAGLTGELFF	TGTGCCAGCAGCGCCGGACTAACCGGGGAGCTGTTTTTT
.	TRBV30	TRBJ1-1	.	CAWSVEQYTEAFF	TGTGCCTGGAGTGTGGAGCAATACACTGAAGCTTTCTTT
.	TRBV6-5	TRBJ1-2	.	CASSTGTARGYTF	TGTGCCAGCAGTACGGGGACGGCGAGAGGCTACACCTTC
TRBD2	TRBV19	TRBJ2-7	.	CASSDSGAPSYEQYF	TGTGCCAGTAGTGATAGCGGGGCACCTTCCTACGAGCAGTACTTC
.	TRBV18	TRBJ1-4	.	CASSPGLMYEKLFF	TGTGCCAGCTCACCAGGTCTGATGTATGAAAAACTGTTTTTT
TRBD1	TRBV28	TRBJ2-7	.	CASSRGQGATYEQYF	TGTGCCAGCAGCAGGGGACAGGGAGCGACCTACGAGCAGTACTTC
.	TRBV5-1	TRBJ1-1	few	CASSLVSGLYEAFF	TGCGCCAGCAGCTTGGTTTCGGGACTCTATGAAGCTTTCTTT
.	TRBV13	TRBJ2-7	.	CASSPRAGQPYF	TGTGCCAGCAGCCCCAGGGCAGGCCAACCGTACTTC
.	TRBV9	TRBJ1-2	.	CASSAGGTYGYTF	TGTGCCAGCAGCGCCGGTGGCACCTATGGCTACACCTTC
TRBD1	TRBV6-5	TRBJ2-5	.	CASSYLGQQETQYF	TGTGCCAGCAGTTACCTGGGACAGCAAGAGACCCAGTACTTC
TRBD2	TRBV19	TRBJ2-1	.	CASSTGLAGLTYNEQFF	TGTGCCAGTAGTACTGGACTAGCGGGACTCACCTACAATGAGCAGTTCTTC
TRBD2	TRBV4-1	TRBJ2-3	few	CASSQSGLAGVSDTQYF	TGCGCCAGCAGCCAGTCAGGACTAGCGGGGGTGTCTGATACGCAGTATTTT
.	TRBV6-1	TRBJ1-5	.	CASSEGSGAFNQPQHF	TGTGCCAGCAGTGAAGGGTCAGGGGCATTCAATCAGCCCCAGCATTTT
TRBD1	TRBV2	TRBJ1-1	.	CASSGQGSGTEAFF	TGTGCCAGCAGCGGACAGGGGTCGGGCACTGAAGCTTTCTTT
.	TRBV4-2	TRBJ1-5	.	CASSQDLSGVKAQPQHF	TGTGCCAGCAGCCAAGATCTTTCAGGGGTTAAGGCTCAGCCCCAGCATTTT
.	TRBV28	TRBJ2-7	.	CASSSLYEQYF	TGTGCCAGCAGTTCCCTCTACGAGCAGTACTTC
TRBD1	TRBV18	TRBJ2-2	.	CASSLTTGANTGELFF	TGTGCCAGCTCACTCACGACAGGGGCGAACACCGGGGAGCTGTTTTTT
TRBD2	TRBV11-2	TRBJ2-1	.	CASSPRLAGRSNEQFF	TGTGCCAGCAGCCCCCGACTAGCGGGGCGCTCGAATGAGCAGTTCTTC
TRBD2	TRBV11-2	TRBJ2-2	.	CASSLGGTGTSVSGELFF	TGTGCCAGCAGCTTAGGAGGGACCGGGACTAGCGTGTCCGGGGAGCTGTTTTTT
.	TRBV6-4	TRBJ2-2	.	CASRDKANTGELFF	TGTGCCAGCAGAGACAAGGCGAACACCGGGGAGCTGTTTTTT
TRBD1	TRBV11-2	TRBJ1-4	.	CASSPRTGGGKLFF	TGTGCCAGCAGCCCCCGGACAGGGGGCGGAAAACTGTTTTTT
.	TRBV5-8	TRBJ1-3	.	CASSYGNTIYF	TGTGCCAGCAGCTATGGAAACACCATATATTTT
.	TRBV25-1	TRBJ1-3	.	CASSDPFSGNTIYF	TGTGCCAGCAGTGACCCCTTCTCTGGAAACACCATATATTTT
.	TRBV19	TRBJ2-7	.	CASSIAETQPYEQYF	TGTGCCAGTAGTATAGCCGAGACTCAACCCTACGAGCAGTACTTC